The 19 T cell receptor beta chains reported below all come from one sample, sequenced in a study of T cell responses to AZD1222 COVID-19 vaccine. The assay was immunoSEQ multiplex PCR, and TCRdb's table has in-frame clones only and misses some. The sample consists of roughly 150,000 clones, approximately 90% of them appearing once. Specimen: peripheral blood, collected on day 0 of AZD1222 vaccination. The receptor set was obtained from an adult in good health.

This sequence joins TRBV9 and TRBJ2-7; 12 bases line up with TRBD2. CDR1 is SGDLS, CDR2 YYNGEE, per germline. The CDR3 spans 17 residues. The J segment lost 3 bases and the V segment lost 3 bases, leaving 10 bases of the junction unmatched. CDR3 residues: CASSAGLAGPPLYEQYF. The CDR3 DNA follows: TGTGCCAGCAGCGCCGGACTAGCGGGGCCCCCCCTCTACGAGCAGTACTTC. Drawing the rest from reference TRBV9 and TRBJ2-7, the complete variable domain is DSGVTQTPKHLITATGQRVTLRCSPRSGDLSVYWYQQSLDQGLQFLIQYYNGEERAKGNILERFSAQQFPDLHSELNLSSLELGDSALYFCASSAGLAGPPLYEQYFGPGTRLTVT.

The V gene is TRBV28, the J gene TRBJ1-1; TRBD1 matches at 7 bases. J lost 4 bases, V lost 7 bases, and 9 bases had no gene match. Per germline, CDR1 MDHEN and CDR2 SYDVKM. This CDR3 is built from 14 residues. In DNA form, the CDR3 reads TGTGCCAGCACCTCTCCAGGGGGAGGCACTGAAGCTTTCTTT. Its translation is CASTSPGGGTEAFF.

V and J are TRBV24-1 and TRBJ2-3, with D unresolved. CDR1 and CDR2 (germline): KGHDR, SFDVKD. The ends were cut back, 5 bases at V and 4 bases at J, with 12 bases in the middle. The CDR3 extends over 14 amino acids. The CDR3, as DNA: TGTGCCACCAGTGGAAACAGCCGAGCAGATACGCAGTATTTT. Protein product: CATSGNSRADTQYF.

The V call is TRBV5-4, the J call TRBJ2-1, with D tentatively TRBD1 or TRBD2 (5 bases each). Trimming took off 4 bases at V and 0 bases at J, with 11 bases between the two ends. The germline CDR1 and CDR2 sequences are SGHNT and YYREEE (reference sequence). The CDR3 contains 15 residues. The CDR3 DNA sequence: TGTGCCAGCAGCCCCGGGACGAGCTCCTACAATGAGCAGTTCTTC. Protein product: CASSPGTSSYNEQFF.

V and J are TRBV5-8 and TRBJ2-7; D is perhaps TRBD2 (7 bases). Germline CDR1 reads SGHTS; CDR2 reads YDEGEE. V was pared by 7 bases and J by 3 bases, with 20 bases between. The length of the CDR3 is 15 residues. Here the CDR3 DNA reads TGTGCCAGCGGCCCGAGGGGGGGGGCAGGCTACGAGCAGTACTTC. Its protein is CASGPRGGAGYEQYF. Full variable domain (outside the CDR3, taken from reference TRBV5-8 and TRBJ2-7): EAGVTQSPTHLIKTRGQQATLRCSPISGHTSVYWYQQALGLGLQFLLWYDEGEERNRGNFPPRFSGRQFPNYSSELNVNALELEDSALYLCASGPRGGAGYEQYFGPGTRLTVT.

The sample holds a few counts of this clone. The V and J genes are TRBV20-1 and TRBJ1-5; D call uncertain. Germline V gene lookup returns CDR1 DFQATT and CDR2 SNEGSKA (reference sequence). The CDR3 length is 9 residues. V was shortened by 6 bases and J by 8 bases, with 5 bases between the two germline ends. The CDR3 region is CSAGEPQHF. The CDR3 nucleotides are TGCAGTGCCGGAGAGCCCCAGCATTTT.

The V gene is TRBV7-2, the J gene TRBJ2-2; maybe TRBD2 (5 bases). The length of the CDR3 is 15 residues. Germline V CDR1 and CDR2: SGHTA, FQGNSA. V lost 5 bases, J lost 6 bases, and 16 bases lay in between. CDR3 nucleotides: TGTGCCAGCAGCCCTCGTTCCGGGATACCCGGGGAGCTGTTTTTT. Amino acids: CASSPRSGIPGELFF.

In its sample, this clone was seen a few times. The CDR3 region is CARSPAAGSGNQPQHF. The CDR3 DNA is TGTGCCAGAAGCCCCGCGGCAGGGAGTGGCAATCAGCCCCAGCATTTT. The V and J genes are TRBV5-3 and TRBJ1-5; a weak D match, TRBD1 (5 bases). TRBV5-3 is recorded as an ORF, its role being uncertain. The CDR3 sequence is 16 residues long. The V end lost 4 bases, the J end lost 2 bases, and 16 bases lay between the germline ends.

The genes are TRBV2 and TRBJ2-7, with D maybe TRBD1 (6 bases). In germline, CDR1 is SNHLY, CDR2 FYNNEI. The V and J ends lost 6 bases and 2 bases respectively, with 17 bases between them. The CDR3 contains 15 residues. The CDR3 nucleotides read TGTGCCAGCAGGGAAACAGGGAACCCTGCCTACGAGCAGTACTTC. Translated, it gives CASRETGNPAYEQYF.

The V gene is TRBV5-1, the J gene TRBJ2-1; weak D call: TRBD1 (5 bases). V dropped 4 bases and J dropped 0 bases, with 11 bases sitting between them. From germline, CDR1 is SGHRS and CDR2 YFSETQ. The CDR3 has 15 amino acids. The CDR3 reads CASSLTVSSYNEQFF. In DNA, the CDR3 is TGCGCCAGCAGCCTGACAGTCAGCTCCTACAATGAGCAGTTCTTC. Using reference TRBV5-1 and TRBJ2-1 for the parts outside the CDR3, the full variable domain is KAGVTQTPRYLIKTRGQQVTLSCSPISGHRSVSWYQQTPGQGLQFLFEYFSETQRNKGNFPGRFSGRQFSNSRSEMNVSTLELGDSALYLCASSLTVSSYNEQFFGPGTRLTVL.

This clone was seen only once. The chain is built from TRBV19 and TRBJ1-1, with D perhaps matching TRBD1 (6 bases). V lost 6 bases and J 8 bases, leaving 19 bases between the germline ends. This CDR3 has 14 residues. Germline-derived CDR1 and CDR2 are LNHDA and SQIVND (reference sequence). The CDR3: CASSPRGSWVEAFF. CDR3 bases: TGTGCCAGTAGCCCTAGGGGGTCATGGGTCGAAGCTTTCTTT.

The CDR3 region has the DNA TGTGCCAGCAACGCCAACGGAGGGAGAGAGACCCAGTACTTC. Its protein is CASNANGGRETQYF. The gene calls are TRBV7-2 and TRBJ2-5; D perhaps matches TRBD2 (6 bases). Germline V CDR1 and CDR2: SGHTA, FQGNSA. The V end was cut by 7 bases, the J end by 4 bases, with 16 bases between. The CDR3 is 14 residues long.

With respect to this clone: The same CDR3 is also encoded by other DNA sequences in this sample. This chain links TRBV29-1 with TRBJ1-4; tentative D call: TRBD1 (6 bases). The CDR3 runs 11 residues. The V and J ends lost 6 bases and 7 bases respectively, with 9 bases between them. Germline assignment: CDR1 SQVTM and CDR2 ANQGSEA. The CDR3 nucleotides read TGCAGCGTCAGGGGAACTGAAAAACTGTTTTTT. As protein: CSVRGTEKLFF.

This sequence joins TRBV7-9 and TRBJ1-6; D not resolved. In germline, CDR1 is SEHNR, CDR2 FQNEAQ (reference sequence). Trimming stripped 1 base from V and 0 bases from J, with 7 bases between. CDR3 length: 16 amino acids. Here the CDR3 reads CASSLGPSSYNSPLHF. CDR3 sequence (DNA): TGTGCCAGCAGCTTAGGTCCGAGCTCCTATAATTCACCCCTCCACTTT.

The chain joins TRBV7-9 to TRBJ1-3; 7 bases match TRBD1. The CDR3 has 14 residues. Germline values: CDR1 SEHNR, CDR2 FQNEAQ (reference sequence). Unmatched junction bases numbered 9, after V lost 5 bases and J lost 8 bases. CDR3: CASSPQDRVDTIYF. CDR3 DNA sequence: TGTGCCAGCAGCCCTCAAGACAGGGTAGACACCATATATTTT.

The V gene is TRBV21-1, the J gene TRBJ2-3; TRBD2 was called by the table and not checked on the DNA. TRBV21-1 is a pseudogene segment. CDR3 length: 15 amino acids. CDR3 DNA sequence: TGTGCCAGCAGCCTTAGCCTACAACGGGGAGATACGCAGTATTTT. Protein product: CASSLSLQRGDTQYF.

This chain connects TRBV7-8 to TRBJ2-3, with D possibly matching TRBD1 (6 bases). The CDR3 length is 16 residues. V dropped 2 bases and J dropped 10 bases, with 22 bases sitting between them. Germline V lookup: CDR1 SGHVS, CDR2 FQNEAQ. CDR3 in amino acids: CASSLRGTTNRYPQYF. The DNA of the CDR3 is TGTGCCAGCAGCTTAAGGGGGACCACGAACCGATATCCGCAGTATTTT.

V gene TRBV7-3 combines with J gene TRBJ1-1; D is uncertain. The V gene lost 5 bases and the J gene lost 2 bases, with 18 bases spanning the gap. The CDR3 contains 16 residues. Looked up from germline, CDR1 is SGHTA and CDR2 is FQGTGA. The chain's CDR3 is CASSPDGRVKNTEAFF. The CDR3 bases are TGTGCCAGCAGCCCCGACGGGCGGGTCAAAAACACTGAAGCTTTCTTT.

The rearrangement joins TRBV27 to TRBJ1-1; no clear D gene. The CDR3 has 11 amino acids. Trimming removed 6 bases at V and 1 base at J, with 3 bases between. In germline, CDR1 is MNHEY, CDR2 SMNVEV (reference sequence). CDR3 amino acids: CASRQNTEAFF. In DNA, the CDR3 is TGTGCCAGCAGACAGAACACTGAAGCTTTCTTT.